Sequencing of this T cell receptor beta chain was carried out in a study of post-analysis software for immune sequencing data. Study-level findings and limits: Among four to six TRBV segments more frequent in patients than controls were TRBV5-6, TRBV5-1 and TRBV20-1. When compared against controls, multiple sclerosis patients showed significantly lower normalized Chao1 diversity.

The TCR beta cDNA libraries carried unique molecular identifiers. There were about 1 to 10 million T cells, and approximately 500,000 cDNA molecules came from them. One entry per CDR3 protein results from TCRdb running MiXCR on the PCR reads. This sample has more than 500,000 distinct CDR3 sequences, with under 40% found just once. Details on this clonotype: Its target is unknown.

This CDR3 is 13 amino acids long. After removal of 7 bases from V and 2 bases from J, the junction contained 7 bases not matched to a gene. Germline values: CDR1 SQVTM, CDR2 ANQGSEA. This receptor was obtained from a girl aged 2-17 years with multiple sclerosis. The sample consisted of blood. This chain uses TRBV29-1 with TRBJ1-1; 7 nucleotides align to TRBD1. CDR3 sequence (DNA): TGCAGCGCTGTGACAGGGTTAAACACTGAAGCTTTCTTT. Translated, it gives CSAVTGLNTEAFF.